This T cell receptor (beta chain) was identified during a study of T cells in Graves' hyperthyroidism and ophthalmopathy. Study observations and caveats: Most thyroid clonotypes with frequency above 0.001 were detected in blood.

The TCR beta CDR3 regions underwent amplification using RNA transcripts as the source. With the HTBI primer set, the TCR CDR3 went through a first round of RT-PCR. TCRdb redid the calling of the multiplex PCR reads with MiXCR, one entry per CDR3 protein. The sample yields around 660,000 distinct CDR3 sequences, less than 45% seen once. Note on this clonotype: Its antigen is undetermined.

Diagnosing involved the use of clinical symptoms, serum thyroxine and TRAb, thyroid ultrasound and orbital computed tomography. Input material: peripheral blood or thyroid tissue (not recorded which). The TCR originated in an adult man with Graves' disease, either hyperthyroidism or ophthalmopathy (not recorded which).

The DNA for the CDR3 is TGTGCCAGCAGCTTGACCTCACAGGGGTGGGGGGCCTACGAGCAGTACTTC. It is translated as CASSLTSQGWGAYEQYF. The rearrangement joins TRBV7-9 to TRBJ2-7; possible D gene TRBD1, 7 bases. With 3 bases removed from V and 2 bases from J, the gap between germline ends came to 20 bases. The germline gives CDR1 SEHNR, CDR2 FQNEAQ (reference sequence). This CDR3 spans 17 amino acids. Filled out from reference TRBV7-9 and TRBJ2-7, the complete variable domain reads DTGVSQNPRHKITKRGQNVTFRCDPISEHNRLYWYRQTLGQGPEFLTYFQNEAQLEKSRLLSDRFSAERPKGSFSTLEIQRTEQGDSAMYLCASSLTSQGWGAYEQYFGPGTRLTVT.